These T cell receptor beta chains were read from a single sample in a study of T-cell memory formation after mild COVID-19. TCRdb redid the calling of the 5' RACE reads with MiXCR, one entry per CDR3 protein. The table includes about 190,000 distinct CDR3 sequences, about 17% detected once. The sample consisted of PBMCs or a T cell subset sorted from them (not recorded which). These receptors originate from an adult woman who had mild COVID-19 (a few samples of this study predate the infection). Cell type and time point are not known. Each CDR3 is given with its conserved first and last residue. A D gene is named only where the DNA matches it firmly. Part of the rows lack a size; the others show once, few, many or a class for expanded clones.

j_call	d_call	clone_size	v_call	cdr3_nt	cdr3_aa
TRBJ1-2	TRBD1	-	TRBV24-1	TGTGCCACCAGTGATCGGACAGGGATGGGCTACACCTTC	CATSDRTGMGYTF
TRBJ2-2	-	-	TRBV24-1	TGTGCCACCAGTGACTCCCTGGGGTTCACCGGGGAGCTGTTTTTT	CATSDSLGFTGELFF
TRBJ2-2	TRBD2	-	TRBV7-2	TGTGCCAGCAGCCCGGGGACTAGCGGCCCCGGGGAGCTGTTTTTT	CASSPGTSGPGELFF
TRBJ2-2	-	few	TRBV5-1	TGCGCCAGCAGGTGGTCCCCTCAAGGCGGGGAGCTGTTTTTT	CASRWSPQGGELFF
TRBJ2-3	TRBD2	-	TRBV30	TGTGCCTGGAGTGCTGGCGGGAGGGCCACAGATACGCAGTATTTT	CAWSAGGRATDTQYF
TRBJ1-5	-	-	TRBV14	TGTGCCAGCAGCCGGTCGAATAGCAATCAGCCCCAGCATTTT	CASSRSNSNQPQHF
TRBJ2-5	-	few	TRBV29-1	TGCAGCGCCGCAGTGGCAGGGCGTTATGAGACCCAGTACTTC	CSAAVAGRYETQYF
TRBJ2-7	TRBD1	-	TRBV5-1	TGCGCCAGCGGATTAAATCCGGGACAGCTCTACGAGCAGTACTTC	CASGLNPGQLYEQYF
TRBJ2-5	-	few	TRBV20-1	TGCAGTGCTAGCCCCAGAGGGGAGACCCAGTACTTC	CSASPRGETQYF
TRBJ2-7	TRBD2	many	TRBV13	TGTGCCAGCAGCTTAGCCGGGACTAGCGGGAAGGAGCAGTACTTC	CASSLAGTSGKEQYF
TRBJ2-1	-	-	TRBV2	TGTGCCAGCAGTCTTAGCGCGGGCTCCTACAATGAGCAGTTCTTC	CASSLSAGSYNEQFF
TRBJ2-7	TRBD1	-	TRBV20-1	TGCAGTGCTACCGACAGGGGTGGCCCTTCATCCTACGAGCAGTACTTC	CSATDRGGPSSYEQYF
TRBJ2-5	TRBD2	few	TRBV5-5	TGTGCCAGCGCGGGAGGGCAAGTCCAAGAGACCCAGTACTTC	CASAGGQVQETQYF
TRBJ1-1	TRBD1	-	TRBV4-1	TGCGCCAGCAGCCATGGGGGACAGATGAACACTGAAGCTTTCTTT	CASSHGGQMNTEAFF
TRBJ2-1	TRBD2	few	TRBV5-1	TGCGCCAGCAGCCCCGGGGGGACCTCCTACAATGAGCAGTTCTTC	CASSPGGTSYNEQFF
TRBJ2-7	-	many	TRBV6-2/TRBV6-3	TGTGCCAGCAGTTCTCAGGGCTACGAGCAGTACTTC	CASSSQGYEQYF
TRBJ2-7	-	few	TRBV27	TGTGCCAGCGGGACGTCGGCGGCGGGCTACGAGCAGTACTTC	CASGTSAAGYEQYF
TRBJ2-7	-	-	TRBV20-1	TGCAGTGCTAGAGATCAAGATCTCAGCTCCTACGAGCAGTACTTC	CSARDQDLSSYEQYF
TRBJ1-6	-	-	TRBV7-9	TGTGCCAGCAGCAAAGAGGTAGGGGGGAATTCACCCCTCCACTTT	CASSKEVGGNSPLHF
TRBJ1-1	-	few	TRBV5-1	TGCGCCAGCAGCAACCCGGGCCTTCAGAACACTGAAGCTTTCTTT	CASSNPGLQNTEAFF
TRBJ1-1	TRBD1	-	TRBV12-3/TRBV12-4	TGTGCCAGCAGTCTCCCGGACAGGGCTTACACTGAAGCTTTCTTT	CASSLPDRAYTEAFF
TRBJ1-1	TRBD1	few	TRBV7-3	TGTGCCAGCAGCTCCCAGGGGGGCATGAACACTGAAGCTTTCTTT	CASSSQGGMNTEAFF
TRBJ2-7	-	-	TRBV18	TGTGCCAGCTCACCAGGGCAGGGCTTACGAGAGCAGTACTTC	CASSPGQGLREQYF
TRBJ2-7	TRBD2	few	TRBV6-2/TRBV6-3	TGTGCCAGCTCTTCGGCGGGGGGGAACCACGAGCAGTACTTC	CASSSAGGNHEQYF
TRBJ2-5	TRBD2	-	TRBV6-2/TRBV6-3	TGTGCCACTAGCGGGAGAGTCGGAGAGACCCAGTACTTC	CATSGRVGETQYF
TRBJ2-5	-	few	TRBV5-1	TGCGCCAGCACCCGCCGAGGTGGTGGGTTCCAAGAGACCCAGTACTTC	CASTRRGGGFQETQYF
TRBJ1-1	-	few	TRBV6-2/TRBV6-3	TGTGCCAGCAGAATGACAATCCCGAACACTGAAGCTTTCTTT	CASRMTIPNTEAFF
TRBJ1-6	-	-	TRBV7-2	TGTGCCAGCAGCTTGGCGCAGGGGAATTCACCCCTCCACTTT	CASSLAQGNSPLHF
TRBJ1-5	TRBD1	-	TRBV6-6	TGTGCCAGCACAGTGACAGGGGAAGGGAGCAATCAGCCCCAGCATTTT	CASTVTGEGSNQPQHF
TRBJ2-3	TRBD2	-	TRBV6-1	TGTGCCAGCAGTAGCGGGACCAGGGATACGCAGTATTTT	CASSSGTRDTQYF
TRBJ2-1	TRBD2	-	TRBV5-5	TGTGCCAGCAGCTTAAGAGCGGGATGGTCGGATGAGCAGTTCTTC	CASSLRAGWSDEQFF
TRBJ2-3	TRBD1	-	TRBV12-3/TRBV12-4	TGTGCCAGCAGCCAACGGGCTGGACAGGGCACAGATACGCAGTATTTT	CASSQRAGQGTDTQYF
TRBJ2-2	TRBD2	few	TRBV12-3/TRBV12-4	TGTGCCAGCAGACCCCTAGCGGGACGCACCGGGGAGCTGTTTTTT	CASRPLAGRTGELFF
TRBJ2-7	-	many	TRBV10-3	TGTGCCATCAGTAACGGACCCCCCTCCTACGAGCAGTACTTC	CAISNGPPSYEQYF
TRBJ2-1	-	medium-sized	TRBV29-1	TGCAGCGCCCGACCGAGAGTAGGGTGGAAGAATGAGCAGTTCTTC	CSARPRVGWKNEQFF
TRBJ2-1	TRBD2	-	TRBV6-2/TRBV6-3	TGTGCCAGCAGTTACTCGACATTGGGCGGGAGCAGGAGAAATGAGCAGTTCTTC	CASSYSTLGGSRRNEQFF
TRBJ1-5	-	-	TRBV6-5	TGTGCCAGCAGTCCAAAAATGTGGCGTGGCAATCAGCCCCAGCATTTT	CASSPKMWRGNQPQHF
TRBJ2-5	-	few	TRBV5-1	TGCGCCAGCAGGGCTACTTCCCAAGAGACCCAGTACTTC	CASRATSQETQYF
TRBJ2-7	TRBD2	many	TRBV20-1	TGCAGTGCTAGAGTGAATGAAGTTACTAGCGGATCCTACGAGCAGTACTTC	CSARVNEVTSGSYEQYF
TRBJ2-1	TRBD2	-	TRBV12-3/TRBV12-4	TGTGCCAGCACTCCCGGAATCGGGCTAGCGGGATCCGGTGAGCAGTTCTTC	CASTPGIGLAGSGEQFF
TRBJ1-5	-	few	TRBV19	TGTGCCAGCTCCCGGACAAATCTCCAGCCCCAGCATTTT	CASSRTNLQPQHF
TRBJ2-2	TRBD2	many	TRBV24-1	TGTGCCACGGCCCGGGGGGAGACTTACACCGGGGAGCTGTTTTTT	CATARGETYTGELFF
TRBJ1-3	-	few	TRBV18	TGTGCCAGCTCACCATTTTTGGGTGACACCATATATTTT	CASSPFLGDTIYF
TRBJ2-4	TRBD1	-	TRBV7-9	TGTGCCAGCAGCTTAGCGGGACAGGGGCCAGCCAAAAACATTCAGTACTTC	CASSLAGQGPAKNIQYF
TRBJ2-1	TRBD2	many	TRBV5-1	TGCGCCAGCAGCCCCGGACTAGCGGGGGGTAGGTCCTACAATGAGCAGTTCTTC	CASSPGLAGGRSYNEQFF
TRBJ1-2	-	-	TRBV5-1	TGCGCCAGCAGCTTGGAGGCAGGAGTTTCGAGGGTTCATGGCTACACCTTC	CASSLEAGVSRVHGYTF
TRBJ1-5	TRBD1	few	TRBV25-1	TGTGCCAGCAGTCAGTCCGGGACAGGGGGCCATCAGCCCCAGCATTTT	CASSQSGTGGHQPQHF
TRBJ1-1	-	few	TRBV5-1	TGCGCCAGCAGCTCTCAGGCCCCAGAGAACACTGAAGCTTTCTTT	CASSSQAPENTEAFF
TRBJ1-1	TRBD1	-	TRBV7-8	TGTGCCAGCAGCTTAACACAGGACAGGGTAGATGCTGAAGCTTTCTTT	CASSLTQDRVDAEAFF
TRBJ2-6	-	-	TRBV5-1	TGCGCCAGCAGCTTGAAGGAGTTCTCTGGGGCCAACGTCCTGACTTTC	CASSLKEFSGANVLTF
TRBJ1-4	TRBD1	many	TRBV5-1	TGCGCCAGCAGCTGGGGACAGCCAACGAGGGATGAAAAACTGTTTTTT	CASSWGQPTRDEKLFF
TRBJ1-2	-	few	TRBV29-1	TGCAGCGTTGCGACAGACTATGGCTACACCTTC	CSVATDYGYTF
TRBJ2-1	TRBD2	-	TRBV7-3	TGTGCCAGCAGCTTAAGACGGGGGGGCTGGAATGAGCAGTTCTTC	CASSLRRGGWNEQFF
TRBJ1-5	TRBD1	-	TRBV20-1	TGCAGTGCTAGACTAGACAGGGGAGGCAATCAGCCCCAGCATTTT	CSARLDRGGNQPQHF
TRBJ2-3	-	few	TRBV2	TGTGCCAGCAGTGAAGCCCACATTTGGTCCCACACAGATACGCAGTATTTT	CASSEAHIWSHTDTQYF
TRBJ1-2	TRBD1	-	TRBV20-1	TGCAGTGCCGCCGACAGGGGTTTCTATGGCTACACCTTC	CSAADRGFYGYTF
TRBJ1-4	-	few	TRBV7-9	TGTGCCAGCAGCTCTGCGGCAGGAGAAAAACTGTTTTTT	CASSSAAGEKLFF
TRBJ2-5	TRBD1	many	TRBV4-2	TGTGCCAGCAGCCAAGATACCACTAGACTCAGGGGGGAGACCCAGTACTTC	CASSQDTTRLRGETQYF